A selection of T cell receptor beta chains follows, all from one sample in a study of blood T cell repertoires in COVID-19. Produced via immunoSEQ multiplex PCR; TCRdb's table is partial and in-frame only. The sample includes roughly 340,000 clones, 85% to 90% of them seen just once. The sample was PBMCs or T cells enriched from blood (not recorded which). Source of these receptors: a man between 18 and 29 years old who had recovered from COVID-19. The CDR3 runs from the conserved cysteine through the conserved F or W. A D gene is named only where the DNA matches it firmly. Where a row states a size, it is once, few, many or the class of an expanded clone; other rows omit it.

v_call	clone_size	j_call	d_call	cdr3_aa	cdr3_nt
TRBV5-4	once	TRBJ2-6	-	CASTDISGANVLTF	TGTGCCAGCACAGATATCTCTGGGGCCAACGTCCTGACTTTC
TRBV2	few	TRBJ1-2	TRBD1	CASTSGQGNYGYTF	TGTGCCAGCACATCTGGACAGGGGAACTATGGCTACACCTTC
TRBV3-1/TRBV3-2	-	TRBJ1-1	TRBD1	CASSQEGRADRRSEAFF	TGTGCCAGCAGCCAAGAGGGCCGAGCGGACAGGCGCTCCGAAGCTTTCTTT
TRBV28	-	TRBJ2-7	TRBD1	CASSRTGGIYEQYF	TGTGCCAGCAGTCGGACAGGGGGGATCTACGAGCAGTACTTC
TRBV27	-	TRBJ1-2	-	CASSFAGAGYTF	TGTGCCAGCAGTTTTGCAGGGGCCGGCTACACCTTC
TRBV7-8	-	TRBJ1-4	-	CASTQSPGFSQKLFF	TGTGCCAGCACCCAGAGTCCGGGGTTTAGTCAAAAACTGTTTTTT
TRBV7-2	-	TRBJ2-7	TRBD2	CASSLQPLAGSYEQYF	TGTGCCAGCAGCTTACAACCCCTAGCGGGCTCATACGAGCAGTACTTC
TRBV11-3	-	TRBJ2-1	-	CASRPGVFTNEQFF	TGTGCCAGCAGGCCAGGGGTGTTCACGAATGAGCAGTTCTTC
TRBV27	-	TRBJ2-5	-	CASSLKTGKETQYF	TGTGCCAGCAGTTTAAAAACAGGCAAAGAGACCCAGTACTTC
TRBV12-5	-	TRBJ2-7	TRBD1	CASGLGQGGPASYEQYF	TGTGCTAGTGGTTTGGGACAGGGGGGACCGGCCTCCTACGAGCAGTACTTC
TRBV7-9	-	TRBJ1-2	-	CASTSGGGAPYGYTF	TGTGCCAGCACCTCGGGGGGGGGCGCTCCCTATGGCTACACCTTC
TRBV10-1	-	TRBJ1-6	-	CASSETGNNSPLHF	TGCGCCAGCAGTGAAACAGGGAATAATTCACCCCTCCACTTT
TRBV19	-	TRBJ2-1	TRBD2	CASRLAGGIEQFF	TGTGCCAGTAGACTAGCGGGAGGGATCGAGCAGTTCTTC
TRBV24-1	-	TRBJ2-7	TRBD2	CATRIGTSIYEQYF	TGTGCCACCAGGATTGGGACTAGCATCTACGAGCAGTACTTC
TRBV30	-	TRBJ1-2	-	CAWSLDRPWGYTF	TGTGCCTGGAGTTTAGACAGGCCCTGGGGCTACACCTTC
TRBV5-4	once	TRBJ2-7	-	CASSLAAGGLGYEQYF	TGTGCCAGCAGCTTGGCGGCAGGGGGACTAGGCTACGAGCAGTACTTC
TRBV7-2	-	TRBJ2-1	TRBD1	CASSLGGTGRNEQFF	TGTGCCAGCAGCTTAGGGGGGACAGGGAGGAATGAGCAGTTCTTC
TRBV7-9	-	TRBJ1-3	-	CASSPAGNTIYF	TGTGCCAGCAGTCCCGCTGGAAACACCATATATTTT
TRBV29-1	-	TRBJ2-3	-	CSVEFGGYTDTQYF	TGCAGCGTTGAATTTGGGGGGTACACAGATACGCAGTATTTT
TRBV10-1	few	TRBJ1-5	-	CASSVEGPYGSNQPQHF	TGCGCCAGCAGTGTGGAGGGGCCGTACGGGAGCAATCAGCCCCAGCATTTT
TRBV7-6	-	TRBJ1-2	-	CASSLGGMDGYTF	TGTGCCAGCAGCTTAGGAGGGATGGATGGCTACACCTTC
TRBV2	-	TRBJ1-4	TRBD1	CASRSQGGFEKLFF	TGTGCCAGCAGATCACAGGGGGGTTTTGAAAAACTGTTTTTT
TRBV7-9	-	TRBJ2-5	-	CASSSGGWLETQYF	TGTGCCAGCAGCTCTGGCGGGTGGTTAGAGACCCAGTACTTC
TRBV5-1	-	TRBJ1-1	-	CASSLGDHDTEAFF	TGCGCCAGCAGCTTGGGCGATCATGACACTGAAGCTTTCTTT
TRBV19	-	TRBJ2-7	-	CASSLASSYEQYF	TGTGCCAGTAGTTTGGCTAGCTCCTACGAGCAGTACTTC
TRBV4-1	-	TRBJ1-2	-	CASSQVGGGDVAF	TGCGCCAGCAGCCAAGTTGGAGGGGGGGATGTCGCCTTC
TRBV21-1	-	TRBJ2-7	-	CASSKGFDSLLRVYF	TGTGCCAGCAGCAAAGGATTTGACAGCCTCCTAAGGGTGTACTTC
TRBV9	-	TRBJ1-2	TRBD1	CASSGDRTGGYTF	TGTGCCAGCAGCGGGGACAGGACGGGTGGCTACACCTTC
TRBV15	-	TRBJ2-7	-	CATSRDLDTEGSEQYF	TGTGCCACCAGCAGAGATCTTGACACCGAAGGAAGCGAGCAGTACTTC
TRBV28	-	TRBJ1-5	-	CASSLGGLPQHF	TGTGCCAGCAGTTTAGGTGGGCTGCCCCAGCATTTT
TRBV5-1	-	TRBJ2-2	-	CASSLVATSNTGELFF	TGCGCCAGCAGCTTGGTTGCAACATCGAACACCGGGGAGCTGTTTTTT
TRBV7-2	-	TRBJ1-6	TRBD1	CASSSRQGGGSPLHF	TGTGCCAGCAGCTCACGACAGGGCGGAGGATCACCCCTCCACTTT
TRBV20-1	-	TRBJ2-3	TRBD2	CSASEAGGAGTQYF	TGCAGTGCTAGTGAGGCGGGAGGAGCGGGAACGCAGTATTTT
TRBV5-6	-	TRBJ1-3	-	CASSSSGSGNTIYF	TGTGCCAGCAGCTCTTCGGGCTCTGGAAACACCATATATTTT
TRBV29-1	-	TRBJ2-7	-	CSAAEGPGSEQYF	TGCAGCGCCGCCGAGGGCCCCGGCTCCGAGCAGTACTTC
TRBV20-1	-	TRBJ1-5	-	CSASWDNNKPQHF	TGCAGTGCTAGTTGGGACAACAATAAGCCCCAGCATTTT
TRBV7-8	-	TRBJ1-5	-	CATSQGSNQPQHF	TGTGCCACTTCTCAGGGTAGCAATCAGCCCCAGCATTTT
TRBV19	-	TRBJ1-2	-	CASEDGRGNGYTF	TGTGCCAGTGAAGACGGCCGCGGGAATGGCTACACCTTC
TRBV30	-	TRBJ1-2	-	CAWTQRADYGYTF	TGTGCCTGGACCCAGCGGGCAGACTATGGCTACACCTTC
TRBV11-2	-	TRBJ2-7	-	CASSLSTSSYEQYF	TGTGCCAGCAGCCTTAGTACTAGCTCCTACGAGCAGTACTTC
TRBV19	few	TRBJ1-4	TRBD1	CASSIWRGQGYEKLFF	TGTGCCAGTAGTATCTGGAGGGGACAGGGGTACGAAAAACTGTTTTTT
TRBV3-1/TRBV3-2	-	TRBJ1-2	TRBD1	CASSQEWGQFLGDGYTF	TGTGCCAGCAGCCAAGAATGGGGACAGTTTTTGGGTGATGGCTACACCTTC
TRBV7-6	-	TRBJ2-7	TRBD2	CASSPTGTSVRDEQYF	TGTGCCAGCAGCCCCACCGGGACTAGCGTGCGCGACGAGCAGTACTTC
TRBV5-6	-	TRBJ1-5	-	CASSFEGGLTNQPQHF	TGTGCCAGCAGCTTTGAGGGAGGGCTTACCAATCAGCCCCAGCATTTT
TRBV11-2	few	TRBJ2-7	-	CASSLVAFVAHEQYF	TGTGCCAGCAGCTTAGTCGCTTTCGTAGCACACGAGCAGTACTTC
TRBV10-3	-	TRBJ2-1	-	CAIRGEGVPDEQFF	TGTGCCATCCGGGGAGAGGGAGTACCCGATGAGCAGTTCTTC
TRBV7-2	once	TRBJ2-5	TRBD2	CASSGGLQETQYF	TGTGCCAGCAGCGGGGGACTACAAGAGACCCAGTACTTC
TRBV29-1	-	TRBJ2-7	TRBD1	CSVEQGPTYEQYF	TGCAGCGTGGAACAGGGGCCAACATACGAGCAGTACTTC
TRBV6-5	-	TRBJ2-5	TRBD1	CASRTGQGAGETQYF	TGTGCCAGCAGAACGGGACAGGGGGCCGGCGAGACCCAGTACTTC
TRBV5-4	-	TRBJ1-3	-	CASSLEGPLSGNTIYF	TGTGCCAGCAGCTTGGAGGGGCCTCTCTCTGGAAACACCATATATTTT
TRBV6-1	-	TRBJ2-6	-	CASSEETQGFSGANVLTF	TGTGCCAGCAGTGAAGAGACACAGGGATTCTCTGGGGCCAACGTCCTGACTTTC
TRBV7-6	-	TRBJ2-7	-	CASSSRGGGGSVGSEQYF	TGTGCCAGCAGCTCCAGGGGAGGAGGGGGCTCAGTCGGCTCCGAGCAGTACTTC
TRBV7-8	-	TRBJ1-1	TRBD1	CASSSHRGNTEAFF	TGTGCCAGCAGCTCTCACAGGGGGAACACTGAAGCTTTCTTT